These T cell receptor beta chains were read from a single sample in a study of shared clonotypes between healthy human individuals. Libraries were prepared by immunoSEQ multiplex PCR; TCRdb keeps only in-frame clonotypes and omits some of them. The sample has 2.3 million or so clones; over 85% are singletons. Sequencing was performed on naive CD4+ T cells from PBMCs. The receptor source for this set is a man aged 18 to 35 in good health. Some clones in this sample may be carry-over from other donors' samples. Both conserved end residues are part of each CDR3. A D gene is named only where the DNA matches it firmly. The size entry is marked missing in some rows and otherwise reads once, few, many or a size class.

d_call	clone_size	v_call	j_call	cdr3_aa	cdr3_nt
TRBD2	NA	TRBV19	TRBJ2-7	CASSMGASGNYEQYF	TGTGCCAGTAGTATGGGGGCTAGCGGGAACTACGAGCAGTACTTC
NA	NA	TRBV28	TRBJ1-5	CASSSWLGAHQPQHF	TGTGCCAGCAGTTCATGGTTGGGGGCCCATCAGCCCCAGCATTTT
NA	NA	TRBV11-2	TRBJ1-4	CASSTLGGVGEKLFF	TGTGCCAGCAGCACCCTGGGGGGGGTGGGCGAAAAACTGTTTTTT
NA	NA	TRBV5-1	TRBJ2-2	CASRTDTSGELFF	TGCGCCAGCAGGACAGACACCTCCGGGGAGCTGTTTTTT
NA	NA	TRBV23-1	TRBJ2-3	CASSRRYRVDGDTDTQYF	TGCGCCAGCAGCCGAAGATACAGGGTGGATGGCGACACAGATACGCAGTATTTT
NA	NA	TRBV2	TRBJ1-3	CASSTAPGNTIYF	TGTGCCAGCAGCACCGCACCTGGAAACACCATATATTTT
NA	NA	TRBV5-5	TRBJ2-3	CASSLRPDRGGDTQYF	TGTGCCAGCAGCTTGAGGCCCGACAGGGGAGGGGATACGCAGTATTTT
NA	NA	TRBV19	TRBJ2-3	CASSARVSRTDTQYF	TGTGCCAGTAGTGCCCGGGTCTCCCGCACAGATACGCAGTATTTT
NA	NA	TRBV28	TRBJ1-3	CASSLYVGGNTIYF	TGTGCCAGCAGTTTGTACGTCGGTGGAAACACCATATATTTT
TRBD1	NA	TRBV5-1	TRBJ1-5	CASRITGASNQPQHF	TGCGCCAGCAGAATTACAGGGGCAAGCAATCAGCCCCAGCATTTT
NA	NA	TRBV5-6	TRBJ1-2	CASSSDAGREGYTF	TGTGCCAGCAGCTCGGACGCGGGGCGGGAGGGCTACACCTTC
TRBD1	NA	TRBV28	TRBJ1-2	CASSTGTGYYGYTF	TGTGCCAGCAGTACCGGGACAGGATACTATGGCTACACCTTC
NA	few	TRBV4-3	TRBJ1-5	CASSQDRVQPQHF	TGCGCCAGCAGCCAAGACAGGGTTCAGCCCCAGCATTTT
NA	NA	TRBV7-2	TRBJ2-3	CASSRSPRGGSTDTQYF	TGTGCCAGCAGCCGCTCCCCAAGGGGGGGCAGCACAGATACGCAGTATTTT
TRBD2	NA	TRBV27	TRBJ2-1	CASSSPGLASYNEQFF	TGTGCCAGCAGTTCACCGGGACTAGCATCCTACAATGAGCAGTTCTTC
NA	NA	TRBV18	TRBJ2-2	CASSEANTGELFF	TGTGCCAGCTCCGAGGCTAACACCGGGGAGCTGTTTTTT
TRBD2	NA	TRBV9	TRBJ2-7	CASSVTPGTSLGEQYF	TGTGCCAGCAGCGTGACACCAGGGACTAGCCTGGGGGAGCAGTACTTC
TRBD1	once	TRBV30	TRBJ2-1	CAWSQGTGDNEQFF	TGTGCCTGGAGTCAAGGGACAGGGGACAATGAGCAGTTCTTC
TRBD1	NA	TRBV5-1	TRBJ1-5	CASSSGQGTQPQHF	TGCGCCAGCAGCTCGGGACAGGGGACTCAGCCCCAGCATTTT
NA	NA	TRBV6-1	TRBJ1-1	CASGETWTEAFF	TGTGCCAGTGGCGAGACCTGGACTGAAGCTTTCTTT
TRBD1	once	TRBV5-1	TRBJ1-4	CASSLGTGTGALTNEKLFF	TGCGCCAGCAGCTTGGGCACCGGGACAGGGGCCTTGACTAATGAAAAACTGTTTTTT
TRBD2	NA	TRBV28	TRBJ2-7	CASMAGGPYEQYF	TGTGCCAGCATGGCGGGAGGCCCCTACGAGCAGTACTTC
NA	NA	TRBV28	TRBJ1-1	CASSLRTHEAFF	TGTGCCAGCAGTTTAAGGACCCATGAAGCTTTCTTT
TRBD1	NA	TRBV5-1	TRBJ1-2	CASSYEQGAGYGYTF	TGCGCCAGCAGCTACGAACAGGGGGCGGGCTATGGCTACACCTTC
NA	once	TRBV11-3	TRBJ1-1	CASSLVGGAEAFF	TGTGCCAGCAGCTTAGTAGGAGGAGCTGAAGCTTTCTTT
TRBD1	NA	TRBV18	TRBJ1-3	CASSNRGRGPGNTIYF	TGTGCCAGCTCCAACAGGGGGCGCGGACCTGGAAACACCATATATTTT
TRBD2	NA	TRBV6-6	TRBJ2-1	CASRVGTSGWFNEQFF	TGTGCCAGCAGAGTTGGGACTAGCGGGTGGTTCAATGAGCAGTTCTTC
TRBD2	NA	TRBV11-2	TRBJ2-7	CASSMGLAGNYEQYF	TGTGCCAGCAGCATGGGACTAGCGGGTAACTACGAGCAGTACTTC
TRBD1	NA	TRBV6-1	TRBJ2-5	CANSELDRGFGETQYF	TGTGCCAACAGTGAATTGGACAGGGGATTCGGGGAGACCCAGTACTTC
NA	NA	TRBV28	TRBJ2-2	CASGRVAGELFF	TGTGCCAGCGGCAGAGTAGCCGGGGAGCTGTTTTTT
NA	NA	TRBV11-2	TRBJ2-5	CASSLGGVLQETQYF	TGTGCCAGCAGCCTAGGAGGGGTCCTCCAAGAGACCCAGTACTTC
NA	NA	TRBV6-5	TRBJ1-2	CASRPGGWYGYTF	TGTGCCAGCAGGCCTGGGGGGTGGTATGGCTACACCTTC
NA	NA	TRBV6-1	TRBJ2-7	CASSEHPPRWVPYEQYF	TGTGCCAGCAGTGAACATCCCCCGCGATGGGTACCCTACGAGCAGTACTTC
NA	once	TRBV19	TRBJ2-1	CASSTLYNEQFF	TGTGCCAGTAGTACCCTCTACAATGAGCAGTTCTTC
NA	NA	TRBV6-5	TRBJ2-1	CASSSSVPRLFF	TGTGCCAGCAGCTCCTCGGTCCCTCGTCTGTTCTTC
NA	NA	TRBV6-5	TRBJ1-5	CASRVNNQPQHF	TGTGCCAGCAGGGTTAACAATCAGCCCCAGCATTTT